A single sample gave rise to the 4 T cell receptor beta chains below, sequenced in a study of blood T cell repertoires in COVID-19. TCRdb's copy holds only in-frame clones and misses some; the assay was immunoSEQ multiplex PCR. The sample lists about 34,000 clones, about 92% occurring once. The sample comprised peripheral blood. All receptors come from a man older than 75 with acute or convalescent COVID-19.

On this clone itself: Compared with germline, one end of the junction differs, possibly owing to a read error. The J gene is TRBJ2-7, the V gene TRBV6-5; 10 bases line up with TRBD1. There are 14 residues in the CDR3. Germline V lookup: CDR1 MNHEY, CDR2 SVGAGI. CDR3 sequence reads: CASRDPGQGTRDNF. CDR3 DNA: TGTGCCAGCAGGGACCCGGGACAGGGGACAAGGGACAACTTC.

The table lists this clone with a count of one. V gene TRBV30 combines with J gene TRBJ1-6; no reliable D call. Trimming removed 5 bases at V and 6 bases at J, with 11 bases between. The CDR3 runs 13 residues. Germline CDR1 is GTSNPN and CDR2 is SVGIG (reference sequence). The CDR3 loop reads CAWEGAGNSPLHF. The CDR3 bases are TGTGCCTGGGAGGGAGCTGGTAATTCACCCCTCCACTTT.

Here the CDR3 reads CASSPRPYEQYF. The CDR3 DNA reads TGTGCCAGCAGCCCCCGTCCCTACGAGCAGTACTTC. The genes are TRBV7-9 and TRBJ2-7; D is uncertain. V lost 5 bases and J lost 2, with 7 bases in between. CDR1 is SEHNR and CDR2 is FQNEAQ in the germline V gene (reference sequence). CDR3 length equals 12 residues.

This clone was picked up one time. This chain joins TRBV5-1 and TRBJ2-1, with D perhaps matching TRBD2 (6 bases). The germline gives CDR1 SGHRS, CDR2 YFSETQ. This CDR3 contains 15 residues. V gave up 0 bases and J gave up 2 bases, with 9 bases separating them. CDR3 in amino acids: CASSLDGGTYNEQFF. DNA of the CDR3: TGCGCCAGCAGCTTGGACGGGGGAACCTACAATGAGCAGTTCTTC. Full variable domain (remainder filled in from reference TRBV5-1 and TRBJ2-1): KAGVTQTPRYLIKTRGQQVTLSCSPISGHRSVSWYQQTPGQGLQFLFEYFSETQRNKGNFPGRFSGRQFSNSRSEMNVSTLELGDSALYLCASSLDGGTYNEQFFGPGTRLTVL.